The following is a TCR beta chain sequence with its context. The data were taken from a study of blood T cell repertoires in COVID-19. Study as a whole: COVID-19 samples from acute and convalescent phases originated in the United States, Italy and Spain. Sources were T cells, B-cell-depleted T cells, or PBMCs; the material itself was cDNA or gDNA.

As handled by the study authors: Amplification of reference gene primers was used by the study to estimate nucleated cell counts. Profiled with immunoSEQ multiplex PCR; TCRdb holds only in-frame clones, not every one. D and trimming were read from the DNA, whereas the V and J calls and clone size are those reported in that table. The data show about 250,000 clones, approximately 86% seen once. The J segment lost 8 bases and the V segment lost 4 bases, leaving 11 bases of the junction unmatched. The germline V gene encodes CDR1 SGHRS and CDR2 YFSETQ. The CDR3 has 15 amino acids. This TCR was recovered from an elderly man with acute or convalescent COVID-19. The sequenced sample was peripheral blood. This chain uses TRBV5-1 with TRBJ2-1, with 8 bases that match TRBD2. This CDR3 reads CASSKIGTSSDEQFF. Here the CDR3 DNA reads TGCGCCAGCAGCAAAATTGGGACTAGTTCGGATGAGCAGTTCTTC.